The 19 T cell receptor beta chains listed next were all sequenced from one sample in a study of blood T cells in healthy people across ages. Alongside a J-beta primer mix, a sample-barcoded 5' primer served in a second PCR lasting roughly 7 to 12 cycles. TCRdb redid the calling of the 5' RACE reads with MiXCR, one entry per CDR3 protein. The sample contains over 600,000 distinct CDR3 sequences, 20% to 25% of which appear only once. The source material was blood. These receptor sequences come from a man between 65 and 85 years old in good health.

The table lists this clonotype with many counts. This chain joins TRBV29-1 and TRBJ1-6, with 7 positions matching TRBD1. CDR1 and CDR2 from the germline V gene are SQVTM and ANQGSEA. J gave up 7 bases and V 6 bases, and 6 bases lay outside the gene matches. The CDR3 is made up of 13 amino acids. In nucleotides, the CDR3 is TGCAGCGTACCGGACAGGTGCAATTCACCCCTCCACTTT. It specifies CSVPDRCNSPLHF.

This clonotype showed up just a few times. The rearrangement joins TRBV10-3 to TRBJ2-7; 8 nucleotides agree with TRBD2. The CDR3 is 15 residues long. Germline V gives CDR1 ENHRY, CDR2 SYGVKD. Losses at the gene ends were 6 bases for V and 6 bases for J; bases not matched to a gene: 13. The CDR3 sequence is CAIRAGGGTFGEQYF. CDR3 sequence (DNA): TGTGCCATCAGGGCAGGCGGGGGGACCTTTGGCGAGCAGTACTTC.

This chain joins TRBV20-1 and TRBJ2-2; 8 positions match TRBD2. Germline V gene sequence: CDR1 DFQATT, CDR2 SNEGSKA (reference sequence). Trimming removed 0 bases from V and 5 bases from J; junction bases left unmatched: 5. The CDR3 contains 15 residues. CDR3 residues: CSARDPGGPTGELFF. The CDR3, as DNA: TGCAGTGCTAGAGATCCGGGAGGGCCGACCGGGGAGCTGTTTTTT.

The V call is TRBV27, the J call TRBJ1-1; D call uncertain. Looked up from germline, CDR1 is MNHEY and CDR2 is SMNVEV (reference sequence). V lost 0 bases and J lost 4, with 9 bases in between. This CDR3 spans 14 amino acids. The CDR3 nucleotides read TGTGCCAGCAGTTTATCGGTCGGAGGCACTGAAGCTTTCTTT. This translates into CASSLSVGGTEAFF.

The chain links TRBV12-3 or TRBV12-4 to TRBJ1-4; D not resolved. The ends were cut back, 2 bases at V and 4 bases at J, with 8 bases in the middle. There are 14 residues in the CDR3. CDR3 bases: TGTGCCAGCAGTTTAATGGCAAGTAATGAAAAACTGTTTTTT. Amino acid sequence: CASSLMASNEKLFF.

There are a few counts of this clonotype. V usage is TRBV7-6 and J usage is TRBJ2-1; TRBD2 matches 9 bases. CDR1 and CDR2 from the germline V gene are SGHVS and FNYEAQ. The CDR3 totals 19 residues. The V gene end was trimmed by 2 bases and the J gene end by 0 bases; junction bases not matched to a gene: 11. CDR3 in DNA: TGTGCCAGCAGCTTAAGGACTAGCGTCGTGGGGAGCTCCTACAATGAGCAGTTCTTC. This translates into CASSLRTSVVGSSYNEQFF.

This clonotype was counted a few times. The chain joins TRBV6-5 to TRBJ2-5, with 15 bases identical to TRBD2. CDR3 length: 17 residues. Germline V gives CDR1 MNHEY, CDR2 SVGAGI. Unmatched junction bases numbered 4, after V lost 0 bases and J lost 5 bases. CDR3 DNA: TGTGCCAGCAGTTACTCCGGGGGGACTAGCGGGAGGGAGACCCAGTACTTC. This encodes CASSYSGGTSGRETQYF.

There are a few counts of this clonotype. The V and J genes are TRBV6-2 or TRBV6-3 and TRBJ2-5; D unresolved. The J call could be wrong; TRBJ2-7 is a better fit for the DNA end. Germline CDR1 and CDR2: MNHEY and SVGEGT. The CDR3 is 11 residues long. CDR3 coding DNA: TGTGCCAGCAGTCAAATCCGCGAGCAGTACTTC. Amino acids: CASSQIREQYF.

The chain recombines TRBV12-3 or TRBV12-4 with TRBJ2-7, with no clear D. TRBJ2-1 matches the DNA end more closely, so the J call is doubtful. This CDR3 region has 12 residues. CDR3 coding DNA: TGTGCCAGCAGTTATTCGGCCTTCGAGCAGTTCTTC. Translated, it gives CASSYSAFEQFF.

This clonotype showed up just a few times. The gene calls are TRBV5-6 and TRBJ2-7, with TRBD2 matching 8 bases. Germline assignment: CDR1 SGHDT and CDR2 YYEEEE. This CDR3 contains 15 residues. The trim removed 6 bases at V and 2 bases at J, leaving 10 bases unmatched. The CDR3 here is CASNLWRGETYEQYF. CDR3 coding DNA: TGTGCCAGCAACCTCTGGCGGGGGGAGACCTACGAGCAGTACTTC.

This chain connects TRBV11-3 to TRBJ2-2; D gene unclear. Germline values: CDR1 SGHNT, CDR2 YENEEA. There are 13 residues in the CDR3. V was pared by 5 bases and J by 7 bases, with 11 bases between. The CDR3 protein is CASSNQWGGELFF. Written as DNA, the CDR3 is TGTGCCAGCAGCAACCAGTGGGGCGGGGAGCTGTTTTTT.

This clonotype came up a few times. The rearrangement links TRBV12-3 or TRBV12-4 to TRBJ2-5; no reliable D call. This CDR3 comprises 15 residues. The V gene lost 6 bases and the J gene lost 2 bases, with 16 bases spanning the gap. DNA for the CDR3: TGTGCCAGCAGCAGGCTCGGTTCCCCACAAGAGACCCAGTACTTC. Translated: CASSRLGSPQETQYF.

This chain links TRBV19 with TRBJ2-2; a weak D match, TRBD2 (6 bases). Per the germline V gene, CDR1 is LNHDA and CDR2 is SQIVND (reference sequence). The germline V and J ends were trimmed by 10 bases and 4 bases, with 10 bases remaining between them. This CDR3 spans 12 amino acids. The CDR3 sequence is CATRRGTGELFF. The DNA for the CDR3 is TGTGCCACCAGGAGGGGCACCGGGGAGCTGTTTTTT.

The CDR3 reads CASSVDPTGGYSPLHF. As DNA, the CDR3 is TGTGCCAGCAGCGTAGATCCCACAGGGGGTTATTCACCCCTCCACTTT. The J gene is TRBJ1-6, the V gene TRBV9, with 8 bases that match TRBD1. The CDR3 has 16 amino acids. The germline V gene encodes CDR1 SGDLS and CDR2 YYNGEE. The trim removed 0 bases at V and 8 bases at J, leaving 7 bases unmatched.

The chain combines TRBV10-3 with TRBJ2-5; 8 nucleotides agree with TRBD1. Germline trimming cut 0 bases from V and 5 bases from J; bases unmatched to any gene: 11. Germline V CDR1 and CDR2: ENHRY, SYGVKD. CDR3 length: 17 amino acids. CDR3 sequence reads: CAISESASDRGQETQYF. The DNA of the CDR3 is TGTGCCATCAGTGAGTCGGCCTCAGACAGGGGACAGGAGACCCAGTACTTC.

The chain combines TRBV29-1 with TRBJ2-2; D is perhaps TRBD1 (6 bases). CDR3 length equals 15 residues. Germline CDR1 SQVTM, CDR2 ANQGSEA. Deletions cut 2 bases from V and 0 bases from J, with 10 bases between. The CDR3 nucleotides read TGCAGCGTTGAAATGACAGGACCGAACACCGGGGAGCTGTTTTTT. Its translation is CSVEMTGPNTGELFF.

This clonotype was seen a few times. This chain connects TRBV25-1 to TRBJ1-1; D not certain. This CDR3 is built from 12 residues. Germline CDR1 and CDR2: MGHDK and SYGVNS. The V gene lost 4 bases and the J gene lost 7 bases, with 10 bases spanning the gap. As DNA, the CDR3 is TGTGCCAGCAGTGGAGCCGCGAATGAAGCTTTCTTT. Protein: CASSGAANEAFF.

This clonotype turned up a few times. The V call is TRBV10-3, the J call TRBJ2-5; possible D gene TRBD2, 5 bases. V lost 6 bases to trimming and J lost 2 bases, with 10 bases between them. Germline assignment: CDR1 ENHRY and CDR2 SYGVKD. The CDR3 length is 13 residues. The CDR3 coding sequence is TGTGCCATCAGCAGCGGCTTACAAGAGACCCAGTACTTC. Translation: CAISSGLQETQYF.

This clonotype was detected only a few times. V usage is TRBV29-1 and J usage is TRBJ2-2, with D possibly matching TRBD1 (5 bases). Per germline, CDR1 SQVTM and CDR2 ANQGSEA. The CDR3 contains 13 residues. V gave up 3 bases and J gave up 5 bases, with 10 bases separating them. This chain's CDR3 is CSVEGQGTGELFF. The CDR3 DNA follows: TGCAGCGTTGAGGGGCAGGGAACCGGGGAGCTGTTTTTT.